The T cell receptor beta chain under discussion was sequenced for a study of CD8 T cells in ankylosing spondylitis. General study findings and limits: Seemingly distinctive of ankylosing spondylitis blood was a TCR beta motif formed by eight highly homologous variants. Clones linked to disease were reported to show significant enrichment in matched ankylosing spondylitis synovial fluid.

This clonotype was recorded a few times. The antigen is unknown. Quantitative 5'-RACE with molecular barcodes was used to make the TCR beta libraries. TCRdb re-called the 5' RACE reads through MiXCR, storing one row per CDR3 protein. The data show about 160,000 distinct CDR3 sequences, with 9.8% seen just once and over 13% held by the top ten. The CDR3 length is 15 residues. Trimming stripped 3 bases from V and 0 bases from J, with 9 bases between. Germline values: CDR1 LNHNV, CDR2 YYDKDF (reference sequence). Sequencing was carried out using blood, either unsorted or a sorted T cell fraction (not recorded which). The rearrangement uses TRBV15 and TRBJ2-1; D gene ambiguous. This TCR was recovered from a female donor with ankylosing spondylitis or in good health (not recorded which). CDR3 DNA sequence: TGTGCCACCAGCAGGCCGGAAAGCTCCTACAATGAGCAGTTCTTC. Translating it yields CATSRPESSYNEQFF.